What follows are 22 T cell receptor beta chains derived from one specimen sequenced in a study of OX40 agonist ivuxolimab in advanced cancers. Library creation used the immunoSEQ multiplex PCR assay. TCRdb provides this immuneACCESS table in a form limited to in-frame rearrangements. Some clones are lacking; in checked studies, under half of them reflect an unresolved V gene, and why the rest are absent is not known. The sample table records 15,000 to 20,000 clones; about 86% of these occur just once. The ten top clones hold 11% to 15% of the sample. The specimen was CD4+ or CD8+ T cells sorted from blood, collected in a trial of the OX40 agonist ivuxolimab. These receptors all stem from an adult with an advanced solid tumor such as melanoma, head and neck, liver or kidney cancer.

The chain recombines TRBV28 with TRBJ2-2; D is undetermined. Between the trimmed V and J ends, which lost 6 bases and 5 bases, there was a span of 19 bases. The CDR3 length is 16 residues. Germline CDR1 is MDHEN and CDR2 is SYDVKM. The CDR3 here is CASRTTRSLLTGELFF. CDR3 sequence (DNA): TGTGCCAGCAGGACGACAAGGAGTCTCCTGACCGGGGAGCTGTTTTTT.

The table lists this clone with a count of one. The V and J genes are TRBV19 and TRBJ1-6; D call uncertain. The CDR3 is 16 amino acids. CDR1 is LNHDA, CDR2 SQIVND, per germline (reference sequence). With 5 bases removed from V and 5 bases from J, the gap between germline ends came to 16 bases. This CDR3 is CASSAGRAENNSPLHF. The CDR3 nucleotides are TGTGCCAGTAGTGCCGGGAGGGCTGAGAATAATTCACCCCTCCACTTT. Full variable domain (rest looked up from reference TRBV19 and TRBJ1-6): DGGITQSPKYLFRKEGQNVTLSCEQNLNHDAMYWYRQDPGQGLRLIYYSQIVNDFQKGDIAEGYSVSREKKESFPLTVTSAQKNPTAFYLCASSAGRAENNSPLHFGNGTRLTVT.

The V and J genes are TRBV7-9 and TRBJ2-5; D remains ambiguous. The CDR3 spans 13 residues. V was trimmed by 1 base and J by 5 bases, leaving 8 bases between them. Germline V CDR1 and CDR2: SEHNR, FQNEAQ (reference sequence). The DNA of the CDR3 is TGTGCCAGCAGCTTAGAGGTGGTGGAGACCCAGTACTTC. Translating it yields CASSLEVVETQYF.

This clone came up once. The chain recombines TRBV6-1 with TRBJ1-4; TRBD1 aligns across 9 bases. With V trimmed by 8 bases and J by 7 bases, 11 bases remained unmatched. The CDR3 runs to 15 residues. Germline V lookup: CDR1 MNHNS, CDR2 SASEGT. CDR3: CASGRRGQGSEKLFF. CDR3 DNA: TGTGCCAGCGGAAGAAGGGGACAGGGAAGTGAAAAACTGTTTTTT.

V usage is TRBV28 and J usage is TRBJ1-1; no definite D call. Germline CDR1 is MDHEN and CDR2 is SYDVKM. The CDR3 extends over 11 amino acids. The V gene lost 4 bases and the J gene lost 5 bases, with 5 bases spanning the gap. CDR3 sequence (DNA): TGTGCCAGCAGTTCCCTTACTGAAGCTTTCTTT. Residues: CASSSLTEAFF.

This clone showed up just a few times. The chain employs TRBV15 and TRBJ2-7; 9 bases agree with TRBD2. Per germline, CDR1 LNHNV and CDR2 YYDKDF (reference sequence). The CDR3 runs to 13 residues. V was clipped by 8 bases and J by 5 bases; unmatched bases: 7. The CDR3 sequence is CATARREGHEQYF. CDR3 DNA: TGTGCCACCGCTCGGCGGGAGGGGCACGAGCAGTACTTC. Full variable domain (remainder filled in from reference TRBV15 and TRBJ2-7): DAMVIQNPRYQVTQFGKPVTLSCSQTLNHNVMYWYQQKSSQAPKLLFHYYDKDFNNEADTPDNFQSRRPNTSFCFLDIRSPGLGDTAMYLCATARREGHEQYFGPGTRLTVT.

The CDR3 loop is CASSSYGNTIYF. For the CDR3, the DNA is TGTGCCAGCAGCAGTTATGGAAACACCATATATTTT. The V and J genes are TRBV5-6 and TRBJ1-3; D remains ambiguous. Germline V gives CDR1 SGHDT, CDR2 YYEEEE. V lost 4 bases and J lost 3, with 5 bases in between. This CDR3 has 12 amino acids. The full variable domain, with the rest looked up from reference TRBV5-6 and TRBJ1-3, is DAGVTQSPTHLIKTRGQQVTLRCSPKSGHDTVSWYQQALGQGPQFIFQYYEEEERQRGNFPDRFSGHQFPNYSSELNVNALLLGDSALYLCASSSYGNTIYFGEGSWLTVV.

CDR3 DNA: TGTGCCAGCAGCTTAGCCAGCTCTAGCGGGGCAAAAGAGACCCAGTACTTC. Translated: CASSLASSSGAKETQYF. V gene TRBV7-9 combines with J gene TRBJ2-5; 9 positions match TRBD2. CDR3 length: 17 amino acids. Germline assignment: CDR1 SEHNR and CDR2 FQNEAQ (reference sequence). Germline trimming cut 0 bases from V and 3 bases from J; bases unmatched to any gene: 8.

CDR3 coding DNA: TGTGCCAGCAGCCAAGTCAGATTCACGGAGACCGGGGGGACTGAAGCTTTCTTT. This sequence encodes CASSQVRFTETGGTEAFF. The chain carries TRBV14 and TRBJ1-1; the D gene is possibly TRBD1 (5 bases). Germline-derived CDR1 and CDR2 are SGHDN and FVKESK. V was trimmed by 1 base and J by 5 bases, leaving 23 bases between them. The CDR3 length is 18 residues.

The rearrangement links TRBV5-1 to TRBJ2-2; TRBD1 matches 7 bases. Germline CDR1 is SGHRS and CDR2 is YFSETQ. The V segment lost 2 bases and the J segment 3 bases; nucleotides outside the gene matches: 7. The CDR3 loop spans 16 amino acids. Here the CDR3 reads CASSLQGPADTGELFF. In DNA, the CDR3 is TGCGCCAGCAGCTTACAGGGGCCCGCGGACACCGGGGAGCTGTTTTTT.

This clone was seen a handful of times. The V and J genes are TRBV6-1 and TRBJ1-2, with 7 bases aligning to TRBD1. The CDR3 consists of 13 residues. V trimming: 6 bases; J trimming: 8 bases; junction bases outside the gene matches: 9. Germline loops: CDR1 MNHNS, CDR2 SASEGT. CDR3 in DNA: TGTGCCAGCAGCCCCGGACAGGTCCTAGGCTACACCTTC. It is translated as CASSPGQVLGYTF.

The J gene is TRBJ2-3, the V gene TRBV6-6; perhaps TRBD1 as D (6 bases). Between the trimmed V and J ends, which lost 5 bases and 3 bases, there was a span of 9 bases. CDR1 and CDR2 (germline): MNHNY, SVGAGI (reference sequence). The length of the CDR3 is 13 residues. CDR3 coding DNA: TGTGCCAGCAGTAACAGGGAAACAGATACGCAGTATTTT. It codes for CASSNRETDTQYF.

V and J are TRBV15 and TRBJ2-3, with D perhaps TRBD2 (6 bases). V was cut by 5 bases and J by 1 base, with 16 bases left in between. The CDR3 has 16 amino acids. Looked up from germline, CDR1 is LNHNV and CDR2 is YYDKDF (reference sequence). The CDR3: CATSGRLVVGTDTQYF. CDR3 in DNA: TGTGCCACCAGCGGCCGACTAGTCGTCGGCACAGATACGCAGTATTTT.

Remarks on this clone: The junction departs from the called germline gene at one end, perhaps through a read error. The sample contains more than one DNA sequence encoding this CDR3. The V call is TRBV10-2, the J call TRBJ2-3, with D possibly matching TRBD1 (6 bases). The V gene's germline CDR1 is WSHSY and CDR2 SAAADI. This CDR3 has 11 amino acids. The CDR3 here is CASGRGDTQYF. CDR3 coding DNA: TGCGCCAGCGGCAGGGGTGATACGCAATATTTT.

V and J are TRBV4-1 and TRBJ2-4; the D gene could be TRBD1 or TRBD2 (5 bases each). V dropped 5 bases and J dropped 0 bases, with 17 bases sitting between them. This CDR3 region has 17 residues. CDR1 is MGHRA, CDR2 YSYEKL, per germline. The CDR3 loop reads CASSMVGVGLAKNIQYF. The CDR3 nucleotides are TGCGCCAGCAGCATGGTGGGGGTGGGTTTAGCCAAAAACATTCAGTACTTC.

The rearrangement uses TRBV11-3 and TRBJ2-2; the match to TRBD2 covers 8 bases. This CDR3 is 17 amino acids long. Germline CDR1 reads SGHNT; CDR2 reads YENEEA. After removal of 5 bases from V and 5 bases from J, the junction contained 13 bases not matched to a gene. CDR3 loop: CASSPRASAGGTGELFF. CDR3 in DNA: TGTGCCAGCAGCCCCAGGGCGTCGGCGGGGGGAACCGGGGAGCTGTTTTTT.

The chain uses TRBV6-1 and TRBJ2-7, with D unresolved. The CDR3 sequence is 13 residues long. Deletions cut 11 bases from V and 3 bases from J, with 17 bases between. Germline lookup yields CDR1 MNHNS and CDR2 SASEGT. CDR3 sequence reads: CAASDPHGYEQYF. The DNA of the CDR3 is TGTGCCGCGTCGGATCCGCATGGCTACGAGCAGTACTTC.

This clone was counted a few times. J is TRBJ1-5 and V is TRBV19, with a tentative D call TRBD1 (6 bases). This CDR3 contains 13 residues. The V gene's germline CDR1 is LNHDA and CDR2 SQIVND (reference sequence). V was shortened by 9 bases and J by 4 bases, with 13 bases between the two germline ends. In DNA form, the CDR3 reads TGTGCCAGCCAAAGGGGGGCTAATCAGCCCCAGCATTTT. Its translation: CASQRGANQPQHF.

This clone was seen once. Here the CDR3 reads CASSTGQGASEKLFF. CDR3 in DNA: TGTGCCAGCAGTACCGGACAGGGGGCGAGTGAAAAACTGTTTTTT. This chain connects TRBV5-5 to TRBJ1-4, with 11 bases lining up with TRBD1. Germline CDR1 is SGHKS and CDR2 is YYEKEE (reference sequence). V lost 5 bases, J lost 7 bases, and 7 bases stayed unmatched. This CDR3 has 15 residues.

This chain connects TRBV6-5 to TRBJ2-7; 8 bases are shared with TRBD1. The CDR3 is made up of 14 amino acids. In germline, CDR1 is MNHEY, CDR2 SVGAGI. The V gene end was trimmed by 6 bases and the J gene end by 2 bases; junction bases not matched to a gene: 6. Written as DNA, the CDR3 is TGTGCCAGCAGCCAAGGACAGGGCACCTACGAGCAGTACTTC. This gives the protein CASSQGQGTYEQYF.

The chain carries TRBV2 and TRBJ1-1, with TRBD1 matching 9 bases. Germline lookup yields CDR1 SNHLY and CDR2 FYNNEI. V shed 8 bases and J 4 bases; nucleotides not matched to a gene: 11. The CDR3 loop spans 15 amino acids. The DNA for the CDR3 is TGTGCCAGCGTCCGAGACAGGGGGACGTCCACTGAAGCTTTCTTT. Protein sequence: CASVRDRGTSTEAFF.

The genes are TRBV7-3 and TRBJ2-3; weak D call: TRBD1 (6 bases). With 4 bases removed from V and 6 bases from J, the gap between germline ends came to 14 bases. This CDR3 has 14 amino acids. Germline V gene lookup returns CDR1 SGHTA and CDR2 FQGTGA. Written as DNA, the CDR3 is TGTGCCAGCAGCTCGACCTCCCAGGGGGATACGCAGTATTTT. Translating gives CASSSTSQGDTQYF.